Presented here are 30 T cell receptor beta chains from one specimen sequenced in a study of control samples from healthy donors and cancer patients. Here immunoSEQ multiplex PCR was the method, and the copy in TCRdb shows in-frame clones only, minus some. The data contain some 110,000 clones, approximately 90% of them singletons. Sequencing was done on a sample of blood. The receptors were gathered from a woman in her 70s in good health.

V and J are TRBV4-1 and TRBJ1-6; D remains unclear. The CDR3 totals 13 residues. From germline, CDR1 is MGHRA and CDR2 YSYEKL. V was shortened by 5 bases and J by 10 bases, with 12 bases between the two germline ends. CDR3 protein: CASSIEDRSPLHF. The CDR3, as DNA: TGCGCCAGCAGCATCGAGGACCGATCACCCCTCCACTTT.

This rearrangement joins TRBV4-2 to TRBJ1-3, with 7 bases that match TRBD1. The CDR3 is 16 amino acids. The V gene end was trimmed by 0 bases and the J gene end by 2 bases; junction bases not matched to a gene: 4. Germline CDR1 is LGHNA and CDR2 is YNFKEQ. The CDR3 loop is CASSQDQGEAGNTIYF. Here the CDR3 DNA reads TGTGCCAGCAGCCAAGATCAGGGGGAGGCTGGAAACACCATATATTTT.

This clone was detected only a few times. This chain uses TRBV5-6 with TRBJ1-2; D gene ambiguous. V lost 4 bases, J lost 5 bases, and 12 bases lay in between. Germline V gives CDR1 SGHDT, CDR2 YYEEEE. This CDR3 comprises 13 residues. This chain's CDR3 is CASSARRLYGYTF. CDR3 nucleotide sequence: TGTGCCAGCAGCGCACGAAGACTTTATGGCTACACCTTC.

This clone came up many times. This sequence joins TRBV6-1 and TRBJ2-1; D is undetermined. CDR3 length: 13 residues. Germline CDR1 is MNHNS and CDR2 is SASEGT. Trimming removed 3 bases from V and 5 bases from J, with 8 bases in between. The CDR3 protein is CASSEAEHNEQFF. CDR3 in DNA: TGTGCCAGCAGTGAGGCAGAGCACAATGAGCAGTTCTTC.

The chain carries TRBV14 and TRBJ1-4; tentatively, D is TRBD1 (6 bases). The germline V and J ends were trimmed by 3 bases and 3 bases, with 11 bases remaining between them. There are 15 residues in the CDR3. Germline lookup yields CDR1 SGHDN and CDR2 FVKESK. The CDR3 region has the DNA TGTGCCAGCAGCCACCCAGGGGTATCTAATGAAAAACTGTTTTTT. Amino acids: CASSHPGVSNEKLFF.

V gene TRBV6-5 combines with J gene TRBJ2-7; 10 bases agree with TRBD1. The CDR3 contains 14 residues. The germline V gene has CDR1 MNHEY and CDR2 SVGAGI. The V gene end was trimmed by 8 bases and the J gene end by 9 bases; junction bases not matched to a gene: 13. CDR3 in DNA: TGTGCCAGCGGGGTAAGGACAGGGGGGGCGGGGCAGTACTTC. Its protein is CASGVRTGGAGQYF.

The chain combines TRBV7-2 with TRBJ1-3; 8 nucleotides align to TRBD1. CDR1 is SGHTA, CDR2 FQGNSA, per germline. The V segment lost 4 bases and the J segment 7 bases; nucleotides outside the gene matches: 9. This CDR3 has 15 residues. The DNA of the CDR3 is TGTGCCAGCAGCTCTAGGACAGGGATCCTGAACACCATATATTTT. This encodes CASSSRTGILNTIYF.

CDR3 nucleotide sequence: TGTGCCAGCAGCCCCCGGGACGGAGACTACAATGAGCAGTTCTTC. It translates to CASSPRDGDYNEQFF. The J gene is TRBJ2-1, the V gene TRBV6-2 or TRBV6-3; either TRBD1 or TRBD2 may supply D (5 bases each). From germline, CDR1 is MNHEY and CDR2 SVGEGT. V was pared by 6 bases and J by 3 bases, with 15 bases between. The CDR3 runs to 15 residues.

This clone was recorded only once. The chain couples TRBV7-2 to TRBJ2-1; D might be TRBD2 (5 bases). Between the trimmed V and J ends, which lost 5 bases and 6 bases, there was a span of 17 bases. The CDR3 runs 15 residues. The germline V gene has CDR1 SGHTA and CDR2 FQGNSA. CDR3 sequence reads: CASSPGGSSSNEQFF. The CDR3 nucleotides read TGTGCCAGCAGCCCCGGAGGAAGCAGCTCCAATGAGCAGTTCTTC.

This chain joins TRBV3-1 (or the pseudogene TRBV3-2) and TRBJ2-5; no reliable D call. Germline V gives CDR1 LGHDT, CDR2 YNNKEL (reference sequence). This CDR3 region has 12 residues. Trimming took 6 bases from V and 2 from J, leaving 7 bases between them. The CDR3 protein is CASSGRQETQYF. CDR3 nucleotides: TGTGCCAGCAGTGGCAGGCAAGAGACCCAGTACTTC.

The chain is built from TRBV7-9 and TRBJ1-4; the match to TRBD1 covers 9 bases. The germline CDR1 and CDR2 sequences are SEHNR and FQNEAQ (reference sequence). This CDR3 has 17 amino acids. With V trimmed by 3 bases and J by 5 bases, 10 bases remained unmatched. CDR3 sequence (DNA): TGTGCCAGCAGCTTTATAGGGGGACAGGGCTCAAATGAAAAACTGTTTTTT. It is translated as CASSFIGGQGSNEKLFF.

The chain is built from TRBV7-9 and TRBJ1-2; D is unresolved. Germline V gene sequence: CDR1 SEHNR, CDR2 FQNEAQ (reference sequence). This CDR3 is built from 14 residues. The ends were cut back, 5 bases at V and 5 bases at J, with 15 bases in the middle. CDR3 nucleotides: TGTGCCAGCAGCGTTCAGGACGGCTCTTATGGCTACACCTTC. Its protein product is CASSVQDGSYGYTF.

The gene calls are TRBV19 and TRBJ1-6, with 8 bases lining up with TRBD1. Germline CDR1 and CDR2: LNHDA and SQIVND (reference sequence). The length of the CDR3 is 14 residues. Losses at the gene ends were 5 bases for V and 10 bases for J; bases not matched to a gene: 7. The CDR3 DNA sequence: TGTGCCAGTAGTCGACAGGGGATAGGCTCACCCCTCCACTTT. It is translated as CASSRQGIGSPLHF.

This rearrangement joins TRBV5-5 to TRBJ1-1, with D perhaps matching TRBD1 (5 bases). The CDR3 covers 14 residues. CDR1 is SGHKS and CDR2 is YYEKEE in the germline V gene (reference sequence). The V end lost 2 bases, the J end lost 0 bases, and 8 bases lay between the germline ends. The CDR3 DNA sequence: TGTGCCAGCAGCTTCGGGACGTTGAACACTGAAGCTTTCTTT. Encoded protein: CASSFGTLNTEAFF.

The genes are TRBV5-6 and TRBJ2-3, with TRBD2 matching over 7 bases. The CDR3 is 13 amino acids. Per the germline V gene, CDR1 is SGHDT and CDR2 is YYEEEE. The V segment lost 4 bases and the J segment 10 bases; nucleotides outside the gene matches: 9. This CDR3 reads CASSGGGPKSQYF. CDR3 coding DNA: TGTGCCAGCAGCGGGGGGGGACCCAAGTCGCAGTATTTT.

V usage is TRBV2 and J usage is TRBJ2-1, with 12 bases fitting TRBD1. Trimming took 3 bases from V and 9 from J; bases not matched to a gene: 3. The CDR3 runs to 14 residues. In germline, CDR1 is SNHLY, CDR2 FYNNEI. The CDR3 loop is CASSDGTGGVEQFF. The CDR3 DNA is TGTGCCAGCAGTGATGGGACAGGGGGCGTTGAGCAGTTCTTC. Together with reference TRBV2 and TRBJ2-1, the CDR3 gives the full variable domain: EPEVTQTPSHQVTQMGQEVILRCVPISNHLYFYWYRQILGQKVEFLVSFYNNEISEKSEIFDDQFSVERPDGSNFTLKIRSTKLEDSAMYFCASSDGTGGVEQFFGPGTRLTVL.

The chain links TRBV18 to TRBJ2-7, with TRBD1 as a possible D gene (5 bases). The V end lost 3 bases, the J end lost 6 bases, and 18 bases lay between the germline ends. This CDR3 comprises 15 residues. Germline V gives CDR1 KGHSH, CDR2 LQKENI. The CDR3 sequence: CASSPGRTKAGEQYF. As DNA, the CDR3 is TGTGCCAGCTCACCTGGTCGGACAAAGGCCGGCGAGCAGTACTTC.

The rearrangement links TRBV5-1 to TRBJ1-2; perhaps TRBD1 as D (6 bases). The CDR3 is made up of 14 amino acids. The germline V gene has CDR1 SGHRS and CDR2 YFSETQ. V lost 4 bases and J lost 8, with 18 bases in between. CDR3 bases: TGCGCCAGCAGCGAAACGACAGGTCTCGCGGGCTACACCTTC. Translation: CASSETTGLAGYTF.

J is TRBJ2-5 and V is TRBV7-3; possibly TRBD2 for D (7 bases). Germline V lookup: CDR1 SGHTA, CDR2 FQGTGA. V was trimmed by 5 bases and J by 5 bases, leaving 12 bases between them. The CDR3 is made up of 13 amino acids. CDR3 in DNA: TGTGCCAGCAGCGCGGGGGCTGAGGAGACCCAGTACTTC. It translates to CASSAGAEETQYF.

The chain's CDR3 is CASSGWALVNTEAFF. DNA for the CDR3: TGTGCCAGCAGTGGTTGGGCCCTAGTGAACACTGAAGCTTTCTTT. J is TRBJ1-1 and V is TRBV2; D is undetermined. CDR3 length: 15 amino acids. Trimming took off 4 bases at V and 0 bases at J, with 12 bases between the two ends. Germline lookup yields CDR1 SNHLY and CDR2 FYNNEI.

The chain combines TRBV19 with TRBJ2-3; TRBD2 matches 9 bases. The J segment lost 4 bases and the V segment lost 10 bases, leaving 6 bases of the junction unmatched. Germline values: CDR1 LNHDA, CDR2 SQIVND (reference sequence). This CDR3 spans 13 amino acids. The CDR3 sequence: CATRLAAADTQYF. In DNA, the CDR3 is TGTGCCACTAGACTAGCGGCGGCAGATACGCAGTATTTT.

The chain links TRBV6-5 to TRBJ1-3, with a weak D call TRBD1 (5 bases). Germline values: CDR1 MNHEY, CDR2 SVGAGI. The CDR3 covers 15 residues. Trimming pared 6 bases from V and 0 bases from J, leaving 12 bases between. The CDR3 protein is CASSLQVNSGNTIYF. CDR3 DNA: TGTGCCAGCAGCCTACAGGTTAACTCTGGAAACACCATATATTTT.

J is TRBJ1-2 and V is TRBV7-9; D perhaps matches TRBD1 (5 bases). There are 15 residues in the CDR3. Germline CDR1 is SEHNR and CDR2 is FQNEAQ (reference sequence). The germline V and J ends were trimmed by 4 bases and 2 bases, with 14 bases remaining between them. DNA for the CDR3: TGTGCCAGCAGCTCCGGACACTTACGAAACTATGGCTACACCTTC. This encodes CASSSGHLRNYGYTF.

CDR3 nucleotide sequence: TGTGCCAGCAGCCGGGAGTATAATGAAAAACTGTTTTTT. Its translation is CASSREYNEKLFF. This sequence joins TRBV5-8 and TRBJ1-4; D is unresolved. Germline CDR1 SGHTS, CDR2 YDEGEE. This CDR3 is built from 13 residues. The V gene lost 4 bases and the J gene lost 4 bases, with 8 bases spanning the gap.

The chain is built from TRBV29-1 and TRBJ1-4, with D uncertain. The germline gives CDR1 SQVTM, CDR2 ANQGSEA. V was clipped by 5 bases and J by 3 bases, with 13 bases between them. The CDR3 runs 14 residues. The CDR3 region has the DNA TGCAGCGTTATGTGGAGGGCTTCTAATGAAAAACTGTTTTTT. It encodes CSVMWRASNEKLFF. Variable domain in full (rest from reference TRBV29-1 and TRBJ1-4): SAVISQKPSRDICQRGTSLTIQCQVDSQVTMMFWYRQQPGQSLTLIATANQGSEATYESGFVIDKFPISRPNLTFSTLTVSNMSPEDSSIYLCSVMWRASNEKLFFGSGTQLSVL.

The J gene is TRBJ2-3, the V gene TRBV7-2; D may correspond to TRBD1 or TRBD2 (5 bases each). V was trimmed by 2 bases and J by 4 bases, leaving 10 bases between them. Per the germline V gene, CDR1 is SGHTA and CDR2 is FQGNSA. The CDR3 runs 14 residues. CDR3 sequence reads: CASSLPGRADTQYF. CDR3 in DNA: TGTGCCAGCAGCTTACCGGGACGGGCAGATACGCAGTATTTT.

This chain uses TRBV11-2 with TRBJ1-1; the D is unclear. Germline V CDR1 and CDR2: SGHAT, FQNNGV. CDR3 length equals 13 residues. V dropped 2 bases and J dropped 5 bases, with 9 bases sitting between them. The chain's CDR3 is CASSLRGTTEAFF. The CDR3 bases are TGTGCCAGCAGCTTAAGAGGCACTACTGAAGCTTTCTTT.

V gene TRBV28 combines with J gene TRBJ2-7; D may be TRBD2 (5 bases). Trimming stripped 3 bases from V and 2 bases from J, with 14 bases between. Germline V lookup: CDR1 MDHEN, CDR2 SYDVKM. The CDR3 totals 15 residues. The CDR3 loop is CASSLRADFPYEQYF. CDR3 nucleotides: TGTGCCAGCAGTTTGCGGGCGGATTTTCCCTACGAGCAGTACTTC.

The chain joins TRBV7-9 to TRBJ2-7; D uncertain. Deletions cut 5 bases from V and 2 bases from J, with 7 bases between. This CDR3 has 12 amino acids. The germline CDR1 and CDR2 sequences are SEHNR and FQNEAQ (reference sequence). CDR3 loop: CASSPYPYEQYF. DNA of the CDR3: TGTGCCAGCAGCCCATACCCCTACGAGCAGTACTTC.

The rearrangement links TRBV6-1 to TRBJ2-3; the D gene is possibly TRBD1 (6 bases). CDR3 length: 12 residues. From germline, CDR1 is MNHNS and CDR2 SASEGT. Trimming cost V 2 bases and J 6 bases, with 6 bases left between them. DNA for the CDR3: TGTGCCAGCAGTGAACAGGGGGATACGCAGTATTTT. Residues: CASSEQGDTQYF.